This TCR beta chain was profiled in a study of beta chain features in type 1 diabetes. J gave up 2 bases and V 5 bases, and 9 bases lay outside the gene matches. Looked up from germline, CDR1 is MNHEY and CDR2 is SMNVEV (reference sequence). CDR3 length: 16 residues. This clone turned up a few times. Its antigen remains unknown. What was sequenced were expressed TCRB transcripts, since all of the isolated RNA had been reverse transcribed. This table comes from immunoSEQ multiplex PCR, and its TCRdb copy is limited to in-frame clones, with some not included. The sample holds a few hundred thousand clones; 15% are singletons and the top ten take more than 0.015%. CD4+ naive, central memory, regulatory and stem cell-like memory subsets were isolated by sorting on CD45RO/CCR7/CD25/CD127/CD95/CD27. Overall study findings and caveats: Across patients, naive, central memory and Treg TCRB repertoires exhibited apparently greater similarity than was observed across healthy donors. Shorter TCRB CDR3s, moderately but significantly so, were found in Type 1 diabetes patients in all four CD4+ subsets. A cDNA-based sequencing approach could over-represent cells with high TCR expression.

Sequenced material: naive CD4+ T cells from blood. The TCR was taken from a man between 18 and 29 years old with type 1 diabetes. This chain links TRBV27 with TRBJ1-2, with 9 nucleotides matching TRBD1. The CDR3 sequence: CASSLGSGQGNYGYTF. For the CDR3, the DNA is TGTGCCAGCAGTCTCGGGAGTGGACAGGGGAACTATGGCTACACCTTC.